A single sample gave rise to the 20 T cell receptor beta chains below, sequenced in a study of T cells in localized non-small cell lung cancer. Assay used: immunoSEQ multiplex PCR; TCRdb lists only in-frame clones, some missing. This table holds approximately 11,000 clones, around nine tenths found once. Specimen: peripheral blood, collected before any cancer treatment. These receptor sequences come from a male donor older than 55 with stage III lung adenocarcinoma.

This sequence joins TRBV6-5 and TRBJ2-7, with 9 bases fitting TRBD1. The length of the CDR3 is 13 residues. The germline V gene has CDR1 MNHEY and CDR2 SVGAGI. The ends lost 6 bases at V and 2 bases at J; junction bases unmatched: 2. For the CDR3, the DNA is TGTGCCAGCAGACGACAGGGGGCCTACGAGCAGTACTTC. This encodes CASRRQGAYEQYF.

This clone came up once. The chain combines TRBV6-5 with TRBJ2-2; a possible D gene is TRBD2 (6 bases). The CDR3 runs 14 residues. V gave up 8 bases and J gave up 4 bases, with 14 bases separating them. Germline CDR1 MNHEY, CDR2 SVGAGI. This CDR3 reads CASFNGGVTGELFF. DNA of the CDR3: TGTGCCAGCTTTAATGGAGGGGTCACCGGGGAGCTGTTTTTT.

The CDR3 DNA is TGTGCCAGCAGCATGGGACTAGCGGACCTCACAGATACGCAGTATTTT. Encoded protein: CASSMGLADLTDTQYF. The J gene is TRBJ2-3, the V gene TRBV9; 11 nucleotides match TRBD2. V lost 4 bases and J lost 2; bases outside the gene matches: 6. Germline V gives CDR1 SGDLS, CDR2 YYNGEE. The CDR3 has 16 amino acids.

By proportion, this clone is large (0.1 to 1%). V and J are TRBV7-2 and TRBJ1-2; D perhaps matches TRBD1 (6 bases). The germline V gene encodes CDR1 SGHTA and CDR2 FQGNSA. CDR3 size: 14 residues. The V and J ends lost 1 base and 4 bases respectively, with 10 bases between them. Written as DNA, the CDR3 is TGTGCCAGCAGCTTAGTCCAGGGGACCTATGGCTACACCTTC. Translating it yields CASSLVQGTYGYTF.

CDR3 bases: TGCAGCGTCCCTCCCGGACCGTCCGCCTATGGCTACACCTTC. It is translated as CSVPPGPSAYGYTF. The rearrangement uses TRBV29-1 and TRBJ1-2; D remains ambiguous. In germline, CDR1 is SQVTM, CDR2 ANQGSEA. The V end was cut by 6 bases, the J end by 4 bases, with 18 bases between. The CDR3 contains 14 residues.

DNA for the CDR3: TGTGCCAGCAGCTCGGAGGGCTGGGACACTGAAGCTTTCTTT. This codes for CASSSEGWDTEAFF. The J gene is TRBJ1-1, the V gene TRBV11-1, with D unresolved. The CDR3 is 14 amino acids. CDR1 is SGHAT, CDR2 FQDESV, per germline (reference sequence). The germline V and J ends were trimmed by 4 bases and 3 bases, with 12 bases remaining between them.

The genes are TRBV14 and TRBJ2-5; D is possibly TRBD2 (5 bases). Trimming removed 3 bases at V and 0 bases at J, with 23 bases between. Germline CDR1 reads SGHDN; CDR2 reads FVKESK. This CDR3 has 19 amino acids. The chain's CDR3 is CASSQTTGRGLGYQETQYF. The CDR3 DNA is TGTGCCAGCAGCCAGACGACGGGGAGAGGGTTGGGTTACCAAGAGACCCAGTACTTC.

V and J are TRBV2 and TRBJ2-1, with 7 bases fitting TRBD1. This CDR3 is built from 14 residues. V shed 6 bases and J 2 bases; nucleotides not matched to a gene: 4. Germline V gene data show CDR1 as SNHLY and CDR2 as FYNNEI. In DNA form, the CDR3 reads TGTGCCAGCAGAGACAGGGTCGCCTACAATGAGCAGTTCTTC. This gives the protein CASRDRVAYNEQFF. The complete variable domain, with remaining parts taken from reference TRBV2 and TRBJ2-1, reads EPEVTQTPSHQVTQMGQEVILRCVPISNHLYFYWYRQILGQKVEFLVSFYNNEISEKSEIFDDQFSVERPDGSNFTLKIRSTKLEDSAMYFCASRDRVAYNEQFFGPGTRLTVL.

The J gene is TRBJ2-7, the V gene TRBV6-1; possibly TRBD1 or TRBD2 for D (6 bases each). The V end lost 3 bases, the J end lost 5 bases, and 14 bases lay between the germline ends. Germline values: CDR1 MNHNS, CDR2 SASEGT. The CDR3 length is 14 residues. The CDR3 region is CASSDGGGGNEQYF. As DNA, the CDR3 is TGTGCCAGCAGTGATGGAGGGGGAGGAAACGAGCAGTACTTC.

Note on this clone: A much larger clone sits a single nucleotide away, making a read error possible. Other nucleotide sequences in the sample specify the same CDR3. The chain links TRBV9 to TRBJ2-5; 12 bases map to TRBD2. In germline, CDR1 is SGDLS, CDR2 YYNGEE. The CDR3 runs to 14 residues. CDR3 DNA sequence: TGCGCCAGCAGCGTAGCGCTAGCGGGAGGGCCCGTGTACTTC. This sequence encodes CASSVALAGGPVYF.

In this sample, this clone turned up once. V is TRBV30 and J is TRBJ1-5; D might be TRBD1 (5 bases). The CDR3 is 13 residues long. CDR1 is GTSNPN, CDR2 SVGIG, per germline (reference sequence). V was clipped by 5 bases and J by 5 bases, with 13 bases between them. As DNA, the CDR3 is TGTGCCTGGCGGGGGAAGTTGGATCAGCCCCAGCATTTT. This encodes CAWRGKLDQPQHF.

V gene TRBV7-9 combines with J gene TRBJ2-5; D may correspond to TRBD1 or TRBD2 (5 bases each). Germline CDR1 reads SEHNR; CDR2 reads FQNEAQ (reference sequence). The CDR3 sequence is 15 residues long. The germline V and J ends were trimmed by 2 bases and 5 bases, with 15 bases remaining between them. Here the CDR3 DNA reads TGTGCCAGCAGCTTATTGATGGGACCTCGGGAGACCCAGTACTTC. Protein sequence: CASSLLMGPRETQYF. The full variable domain, with the rest looked up from reference TRBV7-9 and TRBJ2-5, is DTGVSQNPRHKITKRGQNVTFRCDPISEHNRLYWYRQTLGQGPEFLTYFQNEAQLEKSRLLSDRFSAERPKGSFSTLEIQRTEQGDSAMYLCASSLLMGPRETQYFGPGTRLLVL.

This clone was detected only once. This chain links TRBV6-5 with TRBJ2-7, with no clear D. V lost 0 bases, J lost 4 bases, and 7 bases lay in between. The CDR3 has 13 amino acids. The germline V gene encodes CDR1 MNHEY and CDR2 SVGAGI. CDR3 loop: CASSYSTGYEQYF. The CDR3 coding sequence is TGTGCCAGCAGTTACTCAACCGGATACGAGCAGTACTTC.

The chain recombines TRBV28 with TRBJ1-1; D is undetermined. The CDR3 length is 13 residues. V lost 3 bases, J lost 2 bases, and 7 bases lay in between. Germline-derived CDR1 and CDR2 are MDHEN and SYDVKM. The DNA for the CDR3 is TGTGCCAGCAGTTTTGAGTTCAACACTGAAGCTTTCTTT. Translation: CASSFEFNTEAFF.

This clone was seen only once. V and J are TRBV28 and TRBJ1-5; D is ambiguous. V shed 3 bases and J shed 3 bases, with 12 bases lying between them. The germline V gene has CDR1 MDHEN and CDR2 SYDVKM. The CDR3 runs 15 residues. CDR3 in amino acids: CASSLTLRPNQPQHF. In DNA, the CDR3 is TGTGCCAGCAGTTTGACCCTAAGGCCCAATCAGCCCCAGCATTTT.

The chain uses TRBV19 and TRBJ1-1, with unresolved D. V lost 2 bases and J lost 1, with 8 bases in between. The CDR3 contains 14 residues. Germline CDR1 is LNHDA and CDR2 is SQIVND (reference sequence). The CDR3 spells CASSITAENTEAFF. In DNA form, the CDR3 reads TGTGCCAGTAGTATAACAGCAGAGAACACTGAAGCTTTCTTT.

The CDR3 bases are TGTGCCAGTAGTAGCACAGGGGTCCCCACTGAAGCTTTCTTT. Its translation is CASSSTGVPTEAFF. The chain combines TRBV19 with TRBJ1-1; TRBD1 aligns across 7 bases. After removal of 4 bases from V and 4 bases from J, the junction contained 6 bases not matched to a gene. Germline V gene data show CDR1 as LNHDA and CDR2 as SQIVND (reference sequence). The CDR3 extends over 14 amino acids. Filled out from reference TRBV19 and TRBJ1-1, the complete variable domain reads DGGITQSPKYLFRKEGQNVTLSCEQNLNHDAMYWYRQDPGQGLRLIYYSQIVNDFQKGDIAEGYSVSREKKESFPLTVTSAQKNPTAFYLCASSSTGVPTEAFFGQGTRLTVV.

The genes are TRBV19 and TRBJ1-1; D may be TRBD1 (5 bases). Germline V CDR1 and CDR2: LNHDA, SQIVND (reference sequence). Trimming removed 10 bases from V and 3 bases from J, with 18 bases in between. The CDR3 extends over 14 amino acids. The CDR3 loop is CATGRGGYDTEAFF. The CDR3 region has the DNA TGTGCCACGGGAAGGGGTGGTTACGACACTGAAGCTTTCTTT.

This clone is a singleton in its sample. V and J are TRBV5-4 and TRBJ2-3; no reliable D call. The V gene lost 0 bases and the J gene lost 0 bases, with 5 bases spanning the gap. CDR3 length equals 14 residues. Germline loops: CDR1 SGHNT, CDR2 YYREEE (reference sequence). The CDR3 protein is CASSLALSTDTQYF. CDR3 in DNA: TGTGCCAGCAGCTTGGCCCTAAGCACAGATACGCAGTATTTT.

The chain employs TRBV11-2 and TRBJ2-1, with a tentative D call TRBD2 (7 bases). V lost 8 bases to trimming and J lost 8 bases, with 13 bases between them. The length of the CDR3 is 12 residues. Germline V gene sequence: CDR1 SGHAT, CDR2 FQNNGV. The CDR3 DNA is TGTGCCAGCCGGGGGGCTTTTGATGAGCAGTTCTTC. Translating gives CASRGAFDEQFF.